This T cell receptor beta chain comes out of a study of blood T cell repertoires in COVID-19. As for the study in general: Spain, Italy and the United States supplied samples that represented acute and convalescent COVID-19. Sample material is recorded as cDNA or gDNA derived from T cells, B-cell-depleted T cells, or PBMCs.

In the source study's methods: From reference gene primer amplification, estimates of nucleated cell counts were derived. The assay was immunoSEQ multiplex PCR, and TCRdb's table has in-frame clones only and misses some. For V, J and clone size, that table is used; D and trimming come from the DNA. The table shows over 150,000 clones, with 80% to 90% occurring only once. The CDR3 sequence is 15 residues long. CDR1 is WSHSY, CDR2 SAAADI, per germline. The J segment lost 2 bases and the V segment lost 4 bases, leaving 5 bases of the junction unmatched. The rearrangement links TRBV10-2 to TRBJ2-3, with TRBD1 matching 8 bases. The specimen sequenced was peripheral blood. The clonotype comes from a woman aged 55 to 70 who had recovered from COVID-19. The CDR3 nucleotides read TGCGCCAGCAGTGGAGGACAGGGAGCCACAGATACGCAGTATTTT. Translation gives CASSGGQGATDTQYF.